The 7 T cell receptor beta chains given below trace back to one sample, sequenced in a study of Ad26.COV2.S vaccination and SARS-CoV-2 variants. Assay used: immunoSEQ multiplex PCR; TCRdb lists only in-frame clones, some missing. Among 300,000 to 450,000 clones listed, just over 90% were seen once. This material consisted of peripheral blood, taken after recovery from COVID-19. All receptors derive from a human donor who had recovered from COVID-19.

This clone has just one count. V and J are TRBV2 and TRBJ2-3; perhaps TRBD1 as D (6 bases). This CDR3 contains 17 residues. Deletions cut 6 bases from V and 2 bases from J, with 21 bases between. The germline CDR1 and CDR2 sequences are SNHLY and FYNNEI. The CDR3 spells CASRSSRRGGPTDTQYF. CDR3 coding DNA: TGTGCCAGCAGGTCGTCTCGCAGGGGCGGGCCCACAGATACGCAGTATTTT.

The rearrangement uses TRBV18 and TRBJ2-2; D remains unclear. V was shortened by 3 bases and J by 5 bases, with 13 bases between the two germline ends. Germline V gives CDR1 KGHSH, CDR2 LQKENI. The length of the CDR3 is 15 residues. DNA of the CDR3: TGTGCCAGCTCACCCGACCAAATTAGAACCGGGGAGCTGTTTTTT. This sequence encodes CASSPDQIRTGELFF.

This rearrangement joins TRBV6-5 to TRBJ2-3, with 8 bases that match TRBD1. CDR1 MNHEY and CDR2 SVGAGI come from the germline V gene. The CDR3 is 15 residues long. V dropped 6 bases and J dropped 1; count of bases not matched to a gene: 6. This CDR3 is CASRLQGARTDTQYF. In nucleotides, the CDR3 is TGTGCCAGCAGACTCCAGGGGGCGCGCACAGATACGCAGTATTTT.

The rearrangement links TRBV19 to TRBJ1-3; TRBD1 matches 8 bases. Per the germline V gene, CDR1 is LNHDA and CDR2 is SQIVND (reference sequence). The V gene end was trimmed by 6 bases and the J gene end by 3 bases; junction bases not matched to a gene: 7. The CDR3 runs to 15 residues. CDR3 sequence reads: CASSHTGGGGNTIYF. CDR3 DNA: TGTGCCAGTAGCCACACAGGGGGTGGTGGAAACACCATATATTTT.

The rearrangement joins TRBV28 to TRBJ2-7; no definite D call. The ends were cut back, 4 bases at V and 3 bases at J, with 4 bases in the middle. Germline loops: CDR1 MDHEN, CDR2 SYDVKM. The CDR3 is 11 amino acids. CDR3 amino acids: CASSSGYEQYF. As DNA, the CDR3 is TGTGCCAGCAGTTCGGGCTACGAGCAGTACTTC.

This clone was seen once. V gene TRBV7-9 combines with J gene TRBJ2-1, with D perhaps TRBD1 or TRBD2 (5 bases each). The CDR3 consists of 15 residues. Germline CDR1 is SEHNR and CDR2 is FQNEAQ (reference sequence). Trimming stripped 2 bases from V and 6 bases from J, with 14 bases between. The CDR3 nucleotides are TGTGCCAGCAGCTTACCGGGGCGTAGGGGCAATGAGCAGTTCTTC. This translates into CASSLPGRRGNEQFF. Full variable domain (outside the CDR3, taken from reference TRBV7-9 and TRBJ2-1): DTGVSQNPRHKITKRGQNVTFRCDPISEHNRLYWYRQTLGQGPEFLTYFQNEAQLEKSRLLSDRFSAERPKGSFSTLEIQRTEQGDSAMYLCASSLPGRRGNEQFFGPGTRLTVL.

As DNA, the CDR3 is TGTGCCAGCTCACCATTTGGCGGGACAGCTGGAAACACCATATATTTT. Encoded protein: CASSPFGGTAGNTIYF. This sequence joins TRBV18 and TRBJ1-3; TRBD1 matches at 7 bases. Germline CDR1 reads KGHSH; CDR2 reads LQKENI. The CDR3 sequence is 16 residues long. With 2 bases clipped from V and 2 bases from J, the junction kept 6 bases outside the gene matches.